Listed below are T cell receptor beta chains from one sample, sequenced in a study of T-cell reconstitution after alpha-beta-depleted transplantation in children. A single record per CDR3 protein comes from TCRdb applying MiXCR to the PCR reads. There are around 700,000 distinct CDR3 sequences in the sample; about an eighth occur only once, and around 0.76% lies in the top ten. Source: PBMCs, taken before TCRalphabeta/CD19-depleted stem cell transplant. These receptors were obtained from a girl between 2 and 10 years old with congenital amegakaryocytic thrombocytopenia, due to receive a stem cell transplant. Both conserved end residues are part of each CDR3. D genes are given only for firm matches. Rows give clone size only sometimes, using once, few, many, or a class for an expanded clone.

j_call | v_call | clone_size | d_call | cdr3_aa | cdr3_nt
TRBJ2-3 | TRBV5-1 | few | TRBD2 | CASRRGSSDTQYF | TGCGCCAGCAGGCGCGGGAGCTCAGATACGCAGTATTTT
TRBJ1-5 | TRBV20-1 | many | NA | CSARSDGAREPQHF | TGCAGTGCTAGGTCGGACGGGGCCAGGGAGCCCCAGCATTTT
TRBJ2-1 | TRBV7-6 | many | NA | CASSLDGDGEQFF | TGTGCCAGCAGCTTAGACGGGGATGGGGAGCAGTTCTTC
TRBJ2-2 | TRBV20-1 | many | TRBD1 | CSGRDSITGELFF | TGCAGTGGCCGGGACAGCATCACCGGGGAGCTGTTTTTT
TRBJ2-7 | TRBV7-2 | many | NA | CASSLVGGAHFNEQYF | TGTGCCAGCAGCTTAGTCGGTGGGGCCCATTTCAACGAGCAGTACTTC
TRBJ2-3 | TRBV2 | few | TRBD2 | CASSEETGGATDTQYF | TGTGCCAGCAGTGAGGAGACGGGAGGGGCCACAGATACGCAGTATTTT
TRBJ2-3 | TRBV18 | NA | NA | CASSNPSWRGLTDTQYF | TGTGCCAGCTCAAACCCCTCATGGCGGGGCCTCACAGATACGCAGTATTTT
TRBJ2-1 | TRBV20-1 | many | TRBD2 | CSGRESYNEQFF | TGCAGTGGGCGGGAGTCCTACAATGAGCAGTTCTTC
TRBJ2-4 | TRBV4-1 | NA | TRBD2 | CASSQVPASGSGDIQYF | TGCGCCAGCAGCCAAGTGCCCGCTAGCGGGAGTGGGGACATTCAGTACTTC
TRBJ2-1 | TRBV5-1 | NA | TRBD2 | CASSPLAGADYNEQFF | TGCGCCAGCAGCCCGTTAGCGGGGGCCGACTACAATGAGCAGTTCTTC
TRBJ2-5 | TRBV7-9 | many | NA | CASSEIGETQYF | TGTGCCAGCAGCGAAATAGGGGAGACCCAGTACTTC
TRBJ1-1 | TRBV9 | many | NA | CASRRGGLNTEAFF | TGTGCCAGCAGACGAGGGGGATTGAACACTGAAGCTTTCTTT
TRBJ2-3 | TRBV12-3/TRBV12-4 | NA | NA | CASRAYLGSSTDTQYF | TGTGCCAGCAGGGCCTATTTGGGATCTAGCACAGATACGCAGTATTTT
TRBJ1-2 | TRBV12-3/TRBV12-4 | few | NA | CASNDRTYGYTF | TGTGCCAGCAATGACAGGACCTATGGCTACACCTTC
TRBJ2-7 | TRBV12-3/TRBV12-4 | many | NA | CASSFGDSAYEQYF | TGTGCCAGCAGTTTTGGGGACTCGGCCTACGAGCAGTACTTC
TRBJ2-1 | TRBV5-1 | few | NA | CASSRDSSQFF | TGCGCCAGCAGCCGGGACTCTTCACAGTTCTTC
TRBJ2-1 | TRBV19 | NA | NA | CASSIWLPDNEQFF | TGTGCCAGTAGTATTTGGTTACCTGACAATGAGCAGTTCTTC
TRBJ2-5 | TRBV7-2 | many | NA | CASSFTGTPGGTQYF | TGTGCCAGCAGCTTTACCGGGACACCGGGGGGGACCCAGTACTTC
TRBJ2-7 | TRBV3-1 | few | NA | CATSPRGGGTYEQYF | TGTGCCACCAGCCCTAGGGGGGGAGGTACCTACGAGCAGTACTTC
TRBJ2-1 | TRBV29-1 | NA | NA | CSVDQGGYNEQFF | TGCAGCGTTGATCAGGGGGGTTACAATGAGCAGTTCTTC
TRBJ2-2 | TRBV20-1 | NA | TRBD2 | CSARPSGRDTGELFF | TGCAGTGCTAGGCCTAGCGGGAGGGACACCGGGGAGCTGTTTTTT
TRBJ2-1 | TRBV20-1 | NA | NA | CSASGSKNEQFF | TGCAGTGCTAGTGGATCTAAGAATGAGCAGTTCTTC
TRBJ2-2 | TRBV20-1 | NA | NA | CSARAIGQANTGELFF | TGCAGTGCTAGAGCGATCGGGCAAGCGAACACCGGGGAGCTGTTTTTT
TRBJ2-3 | TRBV20-1 | NA | NA | CSTLGRLSTDTQYF | TGCAGCACCCTGGGACGCCTTAGCACAGATACGCAGTATTTT
TRBJ2-2 | TRBV24-1 | many | NA | CAAQGGNAGELFF | TGTGCCGCTCAGGGGGGGAATGCCGGGGAGCTGTTTTTT
TRBJ2-3 | TRBV7-8 | NA | NA | CASSSLGQISSTDTQYF | TGTGCCAGCAGCTCCTTGGGCCAAATATCTAGCACAGATACGCAGTATTTT
TRBJ2-1 | TRBV12-3/TRBV12-4 | NA | TRBD1 | CASSSGTGRSPNEQFF | TGTGCCAGCAGTTCAGGGACAGGCCGATCCCCCAATGAGCAGTTCTTC
TRBJ1-5 | TRBV10-3 | NA | TRBD1 | CAISDVGTENQPQHF | TGTGCCATCAGTGACGTTGGGACAGAAAATCAGCCCCAGCATTTT
TRBJ2-7 | TRBV2 | few | NA | CASSELWVLYEQYF | TGTGCCAGCAGTGAACTATGGGTCCTCTACGAGCAGTACTTC
TRBJ2-5 | TRBV11-2 | NA | TRBD1 | CASSLAEQGRGKTQYF | TGTGCCAGCAGCTTAGCCGAACAGGGGAGAGGGAAGACCCAGTACTTC
TRBJ1-5 | TRBV12-3/TRBV12-4 | many | NA | CASSLYRYSNQPQHF | TGTGCCAGCAGTTTGTACAGATATAGCAATCAGCCCCAGCATTTT
TRBJ2-7 | TRBV11-2 | many | NA | CASSPQGRGEQYF | TGTGCCAGCAGCCCCCAGGGGCGGGGCGAGCAGTACTTC
TRBJ2-7 | TRBV4-1 | few | NA | CASSQADVWVLGRNEQYF | TGCGCCAGCAGCCAAGCGGACGTTTGGGTCTTGGGAAGAAACGAGCAGTACTTC
TRBJ2-3 | TRBV5-1 | NA | TRBD1 | CASSGDREATQYF | TGCGCCAGCAGCGGGGACAGGGAAGCGACGCAGTATTTT
TRBJ2-2 | TRBV5-1 | many | NA | CASSFKSTGVVNTGELFF | TGCGCCAGCAGCTTCAAATCCACGGGAGTGGTAAACACCGGGGAGCTGTTTTTT
TRBJ2-1 | TRBV5-8 | once | NA | CASSLLGIPSSYNEQFF | TGTGCCAGCAGCTTGCTGGGGATCCCTAGCTCCTACAATGAGCAGTTCTTC
TRBJ2-1 | TRBV4-1 | NA | NA | CASSQDLDSAGEQFF | TGCGCCAGCAGCCAAGATCTTGACAGCGCGGGTGAGCAGTTCTTC
TRBJ2-1 | TRBV7-9 | NA | TRBD2 | CASQTSGRAGDNEQFF | TGTGCCAGCCAGACTAGCGGGAGGGCGGGGGACAATGAGCAGTTCTTC
TRBJ2-6 | TRBV5-1 | few | TRBD1 | CASSLFAAGQASSGANVLTF | TGCGCCAGCAGCTTGTTCGCGGCGGGACAGGCGAGCTCTGGGGCCAACGTCCTGACTTTC
TRBJ1-1 | TRBV14 | few | NA | CASSQSGEGTEAFF | TGTGCCAGCAGCCAATCTGGGGAAGGCACTGAAGCTTTCTTT
TRBJ2-3 | TRBV7-9 | few | TRBD2 | CASSLVTSYTDTQYF | TGTGCCAGCAGCTTAGTGACTAGCTACACAGATACGCAGTATTTT
TRBJ2-1 | TRBV10-3 | many | TRBD1 | CAVHRDREDNEQFF | TGTGCCGTCCACCGGGACAGGGAGGACAATGAGCAGTTCTTC